This T cell receptor (beta chain) originates from a study of blood T cell repertoires in COVID-19. Whole-study context: Samples came from the United States, Italy and Spain, spanning acute and convalescent COVID-19. Sample material is recorded as cDNA or gDNA derived from T cells, B-cell-depleted T cells, or PBMCs.

Per the authors' pipeline: Amplification from reference gene primers served as the basis for estimated nucleated cell counts. Generated by immunoSEQ multiplex PCR, the TCRdb table keeps only in-frame clones and is missing some. From that table come the V and J calls and clone size; the DNA was used to work out D and trimming. The sample contains more than 50,000 clones, roughly four fifths of which appear only once. The CDR3 has 14 residues. Germline V CDR1 and CDR2: LNHDA, SQIVND (reference sequence). V was shortened by 5 bases and J by 7 bases, with 15 bases between the two germline ends. The gene calls are TRBV19 and TRBJ1-5, with unresolved D. This TCR derives from a human donor in a cohort sampled during active COVID-19. The sequenced sample was peripheral blood. CDR3 coding DNA: TGTGCCAGTAGTGTCGGGTCTAGTACCCAGCCCCAGCATTTT. Translation gives CASSVGSSTQPQHF.